The text below deals with one T cell receptor beta chain. Its cognate antigen has yet to be identified. No quality values exist for individual bases; no much larger clone is one base distant. Library preparation was by the immunoSEQ multiplex PCR assay. The table comes from immuneACCESS by way of TCRdb, which keeps in-frame sequences with V and J called. Part of the clones is missing from these tables; in studies checked, under half for an unresolved V gene and the rest for unknown reasons. A total of some 62,000 clones appear in this sample, around nine tenths of them only once. Under 6.5% of the sample comes from the top ten. This sample stems from a study of technical replicates of blood from a few donors (TCRdb year 2017). V drops 5 bases and J drops 4 bases, leaving 18 bases in between. CDR1 and CDR2 were assigned from the germline V gene (reference sequence) as PRHDT and FYEKMQ. The CDR3 has 16 amino acids, counting the end cysteine and phenylalanine. The retained sequence is limited to the CDR3, 48 bases, with the frame set at the first base.

This clonotype was sampled from a human donor in good health. Some clones in this sample may be carry-over from other donors' samples. Recombination linked TRBV13 to TRBJ2-1; the D segment could be TRBD2, given 7 matching bases. Sequencing was performed on PBMCs. This receptor has the CDR3 CASSPEGGQGYNEQFF. The sequenced DNA is TGTGCCAGCAGCCCCGAGGGGGGGCAAGGTTACAATGAGCAGTTCTTC.